These 16 T cell receptor beta chains originate from one sample sequenced in a study of identical twins. Each CDR3 protein is one row after TCRdb ran MiXCR on the 5' RACE reads. The data show under 300,000 distinct CDR3 sequences, about 12% seen once. These data were also reused for a study on yellow fever vaccine responses in identical twins.

The specimen was memory (CD45RO+) T cells sorted from blood. These TCRs come from a woman aged 18-35 years in good health.

This chain connects TRBV7-9 to TRBJ2-1, with 8 bases fitting TRBD2. J was trimmed by 1 base and V by 5 bases; bases with no gene match: 10. CDR3 size: 17 residues. CDR1 is SEHNR, CDR2 FQNEAQ, per germline (reference sequence). CDR3 loop: CASSGPTSARSYNEQFF. Written as DNA, the CDR3 is TGTGCCAGCAGCGGACCGACTAGCGCCCGATCCTACAATGAGCAGTTCTTC.

This clonotype has just a few counts. The chain employs TRBV20-1 and TRBJ2-3; D may match TRBD1 or TRBD2 (5 bases each). V was cut by 6 bases and J by 7 bases, with 17 bases left in between. The CDR3 totals 13 residues. Germline CDR1 reads DFQATT; CDR2 reads SNEGSKA (reference sequence). The CDR3 reads CSASAVGRNTQYF. CDR3 coding DNA: TGCAGTGCATCAGCGGTGGGACGCAATACGCAGTATTTT.

This clonotype was seen many times. The chain links TRBV5-1 to TRBJ2-3, with a possible D match to TRBD1 (6 bases). CDR1 SGHRS and CDR2 YFSETQ come from the germline V gene. This CDR3 is built from 15 residues. Between the trimmed V and J ends, which lost 2 bases and 0 bases, there was a span of 10 bases. The CDR3 coding sequence is TGCGCCAGCAGCTTCAGGGGTTCTAGCACAGATACGCAGTATTTT. It encodes CASSFRGSSTDTQYF.

The table lists this clonotype with a few counts. The rearrangement joins TRBV6-2 or TRBV6-3 to TRBJ2-1; 8 positions agree with TRBD2. This CDR3 is 15 amino acids long. J lost 5 bases, V lost 8 bases, and 11 bases had no gene match. The germline CDR1 and CDR2 sequences are MNHEY and SVGEGT. CDR3 protein: CASAKGLGFDNEQFF. The DNA for the CDR3 is TGTGCCAGCGCCAAGGGACTAGGGTTCGACAATGAGCAGTTCTTC.

This chain joins TRBV5-1 and TRBJ2-3; D is uncertain. Germline CDR1 and CDR2: SGHRS and YFSETQ. The length of the CDR3 is 13 residues. Trimming removed 0 bases from V and 10 bases from J, with 12 bases in between. The CDR3 loop is CASSLEPGAPQYF. For the CDR3, the DNA is TGCGCCAGCAGCTTGGAACCAGGCGCTCCGCAGTATTTT. The full variable domain, with the rest looked up from reference TRBV5-1 and TRBJ2-3, is KAGVTQTPRYLIKTRGQQVTLSCSPISGHRSVSWYQQTPGQGLQFLFEYFSETQRNKGNFPGRFSGRQFSNSRSEMNVSTLELGDSALYLCASSLEPGAPQYFGPGTRLTVL.

This clonotype appeared many times. DNA of the CDR3: TGTGCCAGCAGCGGGACAGACAATCAGCCCCAGCATTTT. Translation: CASSGTDNQPQHF. The V call is TRBV7-8, the J call TRBJ1-5; the match to TRBD1 covers 7 bases. The CDR3 covers 13 residues. With 5 bases clipped from V and 3 bases from J, the junction kept 1 base outside the gene matches. Germline CDR1 SGHVS, CDR2 FQNEAQ.

This clonotype was detected ten times or more. The CDR3 spells CASSDSAGYEQYF. In nucleotides, the CDR3 is TGTGCCAGCAGTGATTCGGCAGGGTACGAGCAGTACTTC. This chain links TRBV2 with TRBJ2-7, with D possibly being TRBD1 (5 bases). Germline CDR1 and CDR2: SNHLY and FYNNEI. The V end was cut by 3 bases, the J end by 4 bases, with 10 bases between. This CDR3 has 13 residues.

This clonotype was recorded a few times. The chain couples TRBV7-2 to TRBJ1-2; a weak D match, TRBD1 (5 bases). This CDR3 contains 13 residues. The germline V gene encodes CDR1 SGHTA and CDR2 FQGNSA. V was trimmed by 2 bases and J by 12 bases, leaving 16 bases between them. CDR3 loop: CASSLMGDGANTF. In DNA, the CDR3 is TGTGCCAGCAGCTTAATGGGGGACGGAGCTAACACCTTC.

This clonotype showed up just a few times. The rearrangement joins TRBV5-6 to TRBJ2-2, with D hard to call. This CDR3 has 15 residues. The V end lost 4 bases, the J end lost 0 bases, and 10 bases lay between the germline ends. Germline CDR1 SGHDT, CDR2 YYEEEE. The CDR3 sequence is CASSKDGPNTGELFF. DNA for the CDR3: TGTGCCAGCAGCAAAGATGGGCCGAACACCGGGGAGCTGTTTTTT.

A few counts support this clonotype. The V and J genes are TRBV6-1 and TRBJ1-1; 9 nucleotides agree with TRBD1. The germline V gene encodes CDR1 MNHNS and CDR2 SASEGT. The CDR3 spans 13 residues. Trimming at V came to 4 bases and at J to 4 bases, leaving 1 base not matched to a gene. The CDR3 bases are TGTGCCAGCAGTGCGGACAGGGGCACTGAAGCTTTCTTT. Protein sequence: CASSADRGTEAFF.

Many counts were recorded for this clonotype. V usage is TRBV20-1 and J usage is TRBJ1-1; D unresolved. The V end was cut by 8 bases, the J end by 4 bases, with 11 bases between. The germline CDR1 and CDR2 sequences are DFQATT and SNEGSKA (reference sequence). This CDR3 has 11 amino acids. CDR3 in amino acids: CSKVISTEAFF. The CDR3 DNA is TGCAGTAAGGTAATATCCACTGAAGCTTTCTTT.

This clonotype was detected a few times. This chain connects TRBV2 to TRBJ2-1, with TRBD1 matching 8 bases. J lost 0 bases, V lost 4 bases, and 2 bases had no gene match. The V gene's germline CDR1 is SNHLY and CDR2 FYNNEI. CDR3 size: 15 residues. The CDR3 region has the DNA TGTGCCAGCAGTGTCGACAGGGGCTCCTACAATGAGCAGTTCTTC. Translating it yields CASSVDRGSYNEQFF.

This sequence joins TRBV6-5 and TRBJ2-3; tentative D call: TRBD1 (6 bases). Germline lookup yields CDR1 MNHEY and CDR2 SVGAGI. V lost 0 bases to trimming and J lost 6 bases, with 13 bases between them. The CDR3 has 15 amino acids. Written as DNA, the CDR3 is TGTGCCAGCAGTTACTCCGGGCCCCAGGGGGATACGCAGTATTTT. It is translated as CASSYSGPQGDTQYF.

V usage is TRBV12-3 or TRBV12-4 and J usage is TRBJ1-1, with D unresolved. V dropped 7 bases and J dropped 1 base, with 16 bases sitting between them. CDR3 length equals 15 residues. The DNA of the CDR3 is TGTGCCAGCACCCAAGGAGGCAAAACGAACACTGAAGCTTTCTTT. Translated: CASTQGGKTNTEAFF.

This clonotype has ten or more counts. The gene calls are TRBV3-1 and TRBJ2-1; 14 bases are a match to TRBD2. V lost 4 bases to trimming and J lost 9 bases; unmatched junction nucleotides: 8. The CDR3 sequence is 16 residues long. Germline CDR1 LGHDT, CDR2 YNNKEL (reference sequence). CDR3 bases: TGTGCCAGCAGCCGGGGGACTAGCGGGGGCCGGGGTGAGCAGTTCTTC. It translates to CASSRGTSGGRGEQFF.

The V gene is TRBV2, the J gene TRBJ2-2, with unresolved D. Trimming cost V 7 bases and J 7 bases, with 13 bases left between them. The germline gives CDR1 SNHLY, CDR2 FYNNEI. This CDR3 is built from 13 residues. The CDR3 loop is CASIPSEDGELFF. Here the CDR3 DNA reads TGTGCCAGCATACCTAGTGAGGACGGGGAGCTGTTTTTT.